The following is a T cell receptor (beta chain) sequence with its context. This sample was included in a study of OX40 agonist ivuxolimab in advanced cancers. Germline trimming cut 2 bases from V and 10 bases from J; bases unmatched to any gene: 10. The CDR3 spans 16 residues. Germline V CDR1 and CDR2: SGHRS, YFSETQ. Repertoires were generated with immunoSEQ multiplex PCR, while TCRdb's copy carries only in-frame clones and drops some. Of roughly 92,000 clones in the sample, roughly 87% were seen once. The V and J genes are TRBV5-1 and TRBJ1-6; the match to TRBD1 covers 9 bases. This TCR derives from an adult with an advanced solid tumor such as melanoma, head and neck, liver or kidney cancer. The source was CD4+ or CD8+ T cells sorted from blood, collected in a trial of the OX40 agonist ivuxolimab. This CDR3 reads CASSLSRDRDSSPLHF. For the CDR3, the DNA is TGCGCCAGCAGCTTATCACGGGACAGGGATTCGTCACCCCTCCACTTT.